This is a list of T cell receptor beta chains from one sample in a study of cytomegalovirus exposure and HLA in healthy donors. TCRdb's copy holds only in-frame clones and misses some; the assay was immunoSEQ multiplex PCR. The repertoire holds over 100,000 clones, with 80% to 85% as singletons. Source material: PBMCs. These receptors were obtained from a man under 40 in good health and CMV-seropositive. Each CDR3 is given with its conserved first and last residue. A D gene is named only where the DNA matches it firmly. Only part of the rows carry a size: once, few, many, or a class if the clone is expanded.

d_gene	v_gene	j_gene	abundance	CDR3aa	CDR3nt
.	TRBV28	TRBJ1-2	.	CASTPASGAGVNGYTF	TGTGCCAGCACCCCGGCCTCCGGGGCAGGGGTTAATGGCTACACCTTC
TRBD2	TRBV7-8	TRBJ2-3	.	CAVGGNPTDTQYF	TGTGCCGTGGGGGGGAACCCCACAGATACGCAGTATTTT
.	TRBV5-1	TRBJ1-1	once	CASSLEGQGLEAFF	TGCGCCAGCAGCTTGGAGGGGCAGGGGCTTGAAGCTTTCTTT
TRBD1	TRBV5-1	TRBJ2-1	.	CASSFSGQPNNEQFF	TGCGCCAGCAGCTTCTCGGGACAGCCTAACAATGAGCAGTTCTTC
TRBD2	TRBV19	TRBJ2-3	.	CASSRTSGGSVYF	TGTGCCAGTAGTAGGACTAGCGGGGGAAGCGTGTATTTT
.	TRBV6-1	TRBJ2-3	.	CASSGGQITDTQYF	TGTGCCAGCAGTGGTGGACAGATCACAGATACGCAGTATTTT
.	TRBV2	TRBJ1-2	.	CARTRDFNYGYTF	TGTGCCAGGACCCGGGACTTTAACTATGGCTACACCTTC
.	TRBV6-5	TRBJ1-1	few	CASSYGGNTEAFF	TGTGCCAGCAGTTACGGAGGGAACACTGAAGCTTTCTTT
.	TRBV29-1	TRBJ1-1	few	CSVGKNTEAFF	TGCAGCGTCGGGAAAAACACTGAAGCTTTCTTT
TRBD1	TRBV5-1	TRBJ2-5	.	CASSLGQGAETQYF	TGCGCCAGCAGCTTGGGGCAGGGGGCAGAGACCCAGTACTTC
.	TRBV19	TRBJ2-1	.	CASRRSGLNNEQFF	TGTGCCAGTAGACGTAGCGGCCTCAACAATGAGCAGTTCTTC
TRBD2	TRBV6-5	TRBJ2-1	few	CASSEERGNEQFF	TGTGCCAGCAGTGAGGAGCGGGGCAATGAGCAGTTCTTC
.	TRBV19	TRBJ1-1	.	CASSTDLDTEAFF	TGTGCCAGTAGTACTGACTTGGACACTGAAGCTTTCTTT
TRBD1	TRBV7-9	TRBJ1-3	.	CASSLEQGGTIYF	TGTGCCAGCAGTCTCGAACAGGGGGGCACCATATATTTT
TRBD1	TRBV27	TRBJ1-6	.	CASSLSETGLLPLHF	TGTGCCAGCAGTTTATCTGAGACAGGGTTATTACCCCTCCACTTT
.	TRBV6-5	TRBJ1-2	.	CASRTITGSGYTF	TGTGCCAGCAGAACTATTACAGGGTCGGGCTACACCTTC
.	TRBV6-5	TRBJ1-1	.	CASRGSGRGNTEAFF	TGTGCCAGCAGAGGGTCAGGGAGGGGGAACACTGAAGCTTTCTTT
TRBD2	TRBV5-1	TRBJ2-5	.	CASSSGNLETQYF	TGCGCCAGCAGCAGCGGGAACCTAGAGACCCAGTACTTC
.	TRBV6-4	TRBJ2-7	.	CASSARAGLSEQYF	TGTGCCAGCAGTGCCCGCGCAGGGTTGAGCGAGCAGTACTTC
.	TRBV4-1	TRBJ2-2	.	CASSQERLRVGVNTGELFF	TGCGCCAGCAGCCAAGAGAGGCTAAGGGTGGGAGTTAATACCGGGGAGCTGTTTTTT
TRBD1	TRBV5-1	TRBJ1-2	.	CASSLAATGGYGYTF	TGCGCCAGCAGCTTGGCCGCGACAGGGGGCTATGGCTACACCTTC
.	TRBV5-1	TRBJ1-3	.	CASSSQGNTIYF	TGCGCCAGCAGCTCACAGGGAAACACCATATATTTT